This paragraph covers one TCR beta chain sequence. Its antigen is undetermined. Sequenced by immunoSEQ multiplex PCR; TCRdb stores in-frame clones only, minus some. The sample has around 50,000 clones; around 70% are singletons. Per germline, CDR1 PRHDT and CDR2 FYEKMQ (reference sequence). The CDR3 spans 14 residues. The germline V and J ends were trimmed by 3 bases and 1 base, with 10 bases remaining between them. An approximately 10-day culture period preceded the isolation of CD4+ T cells. Two-dose vaccination with either BNT162b2 or mRNA-1273 was given to the participants. These data originate in a study of vaccination effects on CD4 cells after COVID-19.

Sequences were derived from CD4+ T cells from PBMCs cultured without peptide, sampled after COVID-19 vaccination. The TCR comes from a human donor who received a COVID-19 vaccine. This chain links TRBV13 with TRBJ2-7; no definite D call. CDR3 loop: CASSLLKGSYEQYF. DNA for the CDR3: TGTGCCAGCAGCTTGCTAAAGGGATCCTACGAGCAGTACTTC.